These 12 T cell receptor beta chains were all obtained from the same sample, sequenced in a study of Ad26.COV2.S vaccination and SARS-CoV-2 variants. Assay: immunoSEQ multiplex PCR; the TCRdb copy retains only in-frame clones and omits some. Among 180,000 or so clones listed, roughly nine tenths were seen once. The material was peripheral blood, obtained after recovery from COVID-19. These receptors all stem from a human donor who had recovered from COVID-19.

V gene TRBV21-1 combines with J gene TRBJ2-7; the D segment call TRBD1 is taken from the table without a DNA check. TRBV21-1 is a listed pseudogene. CDR3 length equals 14 residues. The CDR3 sequence: CASSKGGTEGEQYF. CDR3 sequence (DNA): TGTGCCAGCAGCAAAGGGGGGACAGAAGGCGAGCAGTACTTC.

The chain couples TRBV4-1 to TRBJ1-5; 9 bases agree with TRBD1. Germline assignment: CDR1 MGHRA and CDR2 YSYEKL. Trimming at V came to 0 bases and at J to 6 bases, leaving 6 bases not matched to a gene. The CDR3 extends over 16 amino acids. DNA of the CDR3: TGCGCCAGCAGCCAAGATCAGACAGGGGGAGTTCAGCCCCAGCATTTT. It translates to CASSQDQTGGVQPQHF.

This clone was seen only once. V gene TRBV5-1 combines with J gene TRBJ1-5, with no clear D. CDR3 length equals 13 residues. Germline V gene data show CDR1 as SGHRS and CDR2 as YFSETQ. V dropped 0 bases and J dropped 6 bases, with 7 bases sitting between them. The DNA of the CDR3 is TGCGCCAGCAGCTTGGAAGGGTTTCAGCCCCAGCATTTT. Translated, it gives CASSLEGFQPQHF.

The chain combines TRBV27 with TRBJ1-6; D is undetermined. CDR1 is MNHEY, CDR2 SMNVEV, per germline (reference sequence). The germline V and J ends were trimmed by 3 bases and 7 bases, with 10 bases remaining between them. This CDR3 has 14 residues. CDR3 nucleotides: TGTGCCAGCAGTTTCTTAGGCCTCAATTCACCCCTCCACTTT. It is translated as CASSFLGLNSPLHF.

The gene calls are TRBV6-6 and TRBJ2-4, with 11 bases matching TRBD2. V shed 6 bases, J shed 10 bases, and the junction held 11 bases outside the gene matches. Per germline, CDR1 MNHNY and CDR2 SVGAGI (reference sequence). The CDR3 is 15 residues long. CDR3 DNA: TGTGCCAGCAGCCCCACTAGCGGGGGAAGAGGGATTCAGTACTTC. It yields the protein CASSPTSGGRGIQYF.

The rearrangement uses TRBV5-4 and TRBJ2-6; TRBD2 aligns across 11 bases. The trim removed 4 bases at V and 2 bases at J, leaving 2 bases unmatched. Germline values: CDR1 SGHNT, CDR2 YYREEE (reference sequence). The length of the CDR3 is 16 residues. This CDR3 is CASSGTSGPGANVLTF. CDR3 nucleotide sequence: TGTGCCAGCAGCGGGACTAGCGGACCTGGGGCCAACGTCCTGACTTTC. Combining the CDR3 with reference TRBV5-4 and TRBJ2-6 gives the whole variable domain ETGVTQSPTHLIKTRGQQVTLRCSSQSGHNTVSWYQQALGQGPQFIFQYYREEENGRGNFPPRFSGLQFPNYSSELNVNALELDDSALYLCASSGTSGPGANVLTFGAGSRLTVL.

This rearrangement joins TRBV13 to TRBJ2-7; possibly TRBD1 for D (7 bases). Germline-derived CDR1 and CDR2 are PRHDT and FYEKMQ (reference sequence). This CDR3 is built from 15 residues. V was clipped by 5 bases and J by 2 bases, with 16 bases between them. This CDR3 is CASSQPTGEAYEQYF. The CDR3 DNA sequence: TGTGCCAGCAGCCAGCCAACAGGGGAGGCCTACGAGCAGTACTTC. The full variable domain, in which reference TRBV13 and TRBJ2-7 provide the parts outside the CDR3, is AAGVIQSPRHLIKEKRETATLKCYPIPRHDTVYWYQQGPGQDPQFLISFYEKMQSDKGSIPDRFSAQQFSDYHSELNMSSLELGDSALYFCASSQPTGEAYEQYFGPGTRLTVT.

Many counts were recorded for this clone. The chain uses TRBV16 and TRBJ1-6; tentatively, D is TRBD1 (5 bases). CDR3 size: 13 residues. Deletions cut 0 bases from V and 13 bases from J, with 10 bases between. The germline gives CDR1 KGHSY, CDR2 FQNENV. The CDR3 DNA reads as TGTGCCAGCAGCCAATCAGGGACCCCTCCCCTCCACTTT. This gives the protein CASSQSGTPPLHF.

V and J are TRBV7-2 and TRBJ1-4; D remains ambiguous. V dropped 3 bases and J dropped 8 bases, with 4 bases sitting between them. The CDR3 consists of 11 residues. Germline V gene sequence: CDR1 SGHTA, CDR2 FQGNSA. The chain's CDR3 is CASSFREKLFF. As DNA, the CDR3 is TGTGCCAGCAGCTTCCGCGAAAAACTGTTTTTT.

The V call is TRBV9, the J call TRBJ1-2, with D tentatively TRBD1 (6 bases). CDR1 and CDR2 from the germline V gene are SGDLS and YYNGEE. V gave up 0 bases and J gave up 4 bases, with 19 bases separating them. The CDR3 has 17 amino acids. The CDR3 region has the DNA TGTGCCAGCAGCGTAGTTCCCGGGACACCGCGCCCCTATGGCTACACCTTC. Translated: CASSVVPGTPRPYGYTF. Looking up the rest from reference TRBV9 and TRBJ1-2 gives the full variable domain: DSGVTQTPKHLITATGQRVTLRCSPRSGDLSVYWYQQSLDQGLQFLIQYYNGEERAKGNILERFSAQQFPDLHSELNLSSLELGDSALYFCASSVVPGTPRPYGYTFGSGTRLTVV.

The chain couples TRBV6-2 or TRBV6-3 to TRBJ2-5; D uncertain. Trimming shortened V by 2 bases and J by 1 base, and 8 bases separated the two germline ends. Per the germline V gene, CDR1 is MNHEY and CDR2 is SVGEGT. The CDR3 extends over 14 amino acids. The CDR3 sequence is CASSYELGQETQYF. CDR3 DNA: TGTGCCAGCAGTTACGAGCTAGGCCAAGAGACCCAGTACTTC.

This clone was recorded a few times. This chain uses TRBV10-3 with TRBJ1-2; TRBD1 aligns across 7 bases. V trimming: 4 bases; J trimming: 10 bases; junction bases outside the gene matches: 9. CDR1 and CDR2 (germline): ENHRY, SYGVKD. The CDR3 contains 13 residues. The CDR3, as DNA: TGTGCCATCAGTGTAGACAGGGTCGCTGACTACACCTTC. This codes for CAISVDRVADYTF.